This T cell receptor (beta chain) is from a study of T cell responses to AZD1222 COVID-19 vaccine. Trimming cost V 8 bases and J 4 bases; bases outside gene matches: 7. This CDR3 has 13 residues. Germline CDR1 is SNHLY and CDR2 is FYNNEI. Notes on the study in general: Close to half of spike-specific TCRs reportedly recognize unmutated variant regions. The donors showed a predominance of white British ancestry and of females, with possible underestimation of clonal diversity. Recipients of AZD1222 seropositive at baseline numbered only 5 or 6.

Libraries were prepared by immunoSEQ multiplex PCR; TCRdb keeps only in-frame clonotypes and omits some of them. The sample has about 130,000 clones, approximately 86% seen once. As for this clone: Its cognate antigen is unknown.

The sequence derives from an adult who received the AZD1222 COVID-19 vaccine. The chain recombines TRBV2 with TRBJ2-7; TRBD1 matches at 8 bases. The sample in question was peripheral blood, obtained 28 days after the second AZD1222 dose. CDR3 DNA: TGTGCCAGCGGGGGAGACAGGGGTTACGAGCAGTACTTC. This codes for CASGGDRGYEQYF.